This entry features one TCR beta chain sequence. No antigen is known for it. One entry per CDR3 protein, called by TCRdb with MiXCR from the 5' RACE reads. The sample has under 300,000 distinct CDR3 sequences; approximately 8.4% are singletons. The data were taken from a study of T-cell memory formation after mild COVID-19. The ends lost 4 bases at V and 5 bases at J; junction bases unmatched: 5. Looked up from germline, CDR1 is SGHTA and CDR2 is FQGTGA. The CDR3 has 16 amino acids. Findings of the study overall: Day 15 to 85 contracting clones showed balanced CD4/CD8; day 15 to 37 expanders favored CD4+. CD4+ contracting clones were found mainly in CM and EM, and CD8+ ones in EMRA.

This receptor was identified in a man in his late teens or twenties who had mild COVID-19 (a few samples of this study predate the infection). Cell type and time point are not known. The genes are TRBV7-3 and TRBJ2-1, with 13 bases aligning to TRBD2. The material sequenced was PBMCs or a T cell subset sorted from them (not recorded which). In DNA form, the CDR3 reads TGTGCCAGCAGCTCCGGGACTAGCGGGGTAAACAATGAGCAGTTCTTC. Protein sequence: CASSSGTSGVNNEQFF. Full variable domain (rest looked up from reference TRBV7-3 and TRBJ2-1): GAGVSQTPSNKVTEKGKYVELRCDPISGHTALYWYRQSLGQGPEFLIYFQGTGAADDSGLPNDRFFAVRPEGSVSTLKIQRTERGDSAVYLCASSSGTSGVNNEQFFGPGTRLTVL.